Listed here are 26 T cell receptor beta chains from one sample, sequenced in a study of T cells in lung cancer brain metastases. Data came from immunoSEQ multiplex PCR; TCRdb stores just in-frame clones and leaves some out. The profile covers 2,300 or so clones, with 90% appearing a single time and 3% to 3.5% taken by the ten largest. Source material: tumor tissue from the primary lung tumor. The receptors shown here come from a man in his 70s with non-small cell lung cancer.

This CDR3 is CSVDGQGPYNEQFF. DNA for the CDR3: TGCAGCGTTGATGGGCAGGGCCCCTACAATGAGCAGTTCTTC. The rearrangement uses TRBV29-1 and TRBJ2-1, with a possible D match to TRBD1 (5 bases). Trimming took off 3 bases at V and 2 bases at J, with 11 bases between the two ends. In germline, CDR1 is SQVTM, CDR2 ANQGSEA. This CDR3 is 14 amino acids long.

This chain uses TRBV19 with TRBJ2-1; 7 bases line up with TRBD2. Germline values: CDR1 LNHDA, CDR2 SQIVND (reference sequence). After removal of 6 bases from V and 0 bases from J, the junction contained 5 bases not matched to a gene. The CDR3 is made up of 15 amino acids. The CDR3 is CASSRTSDSYNEQFF. The DNA of the CDR3 is TGTGCCAGTAGCCGAACTAGCGACTCCTACAATGAGCAGTTCTTC.

Notes on this clone: An end of the junction differs from the germline gene, which may be a read error. V gene TRBV4-1 combines with J gene TRBJ2-1, with a weak D call TRBD2 (6 bases). CDR3 length equals 16 residues. Germline CDR1 is MGHRA and CDR2 is YSYEKL. The CDR3 protein is CVSSQAYGVGGNEQFF. CDR3 DNA: TGCGTCAGCAGCCAAGCCTACGGGGTGGGGGGCAATGAGCAGTTCTTC.

V is TRBV2 and J is TRBJ1-6; D call uncertain. V was shortened by 8 bases and J by 9 bases, with 17 bases between the two germline ends. Germline-derived CDR1 and CDR2 are SNHLY and FYNNEI. The CDR3 is 14 amino acids. DNA for the CDR3: TGTGCCAGCGGCGGGAGTAATCGGGCTTCACCCCTCCACTTT. Translation: CASGGSNRASPLHF.

The chain combines TRBV6-4 with TRBJ1-2; no definite D call. V lost 4 bases, J lost 6 bases, and 18 bases lay in between. CDR3 length equals 15 residues. Germline loops: CDR1 MRHNA, CDR2 SNTAGT. Written as DNA, the CDR3 is TGTGCCAGCAGTGCCTTTGGGCAGACCGGCGATGGCTACACCTTC. Amino acids: CASSAFGQTGDGYTF.

This clone was counted only a few times. The chain combines TRBV4-1 with TRBJ2-3; the match to TRBD2 covers 10 bases. The germline V gene encodes CDR1 MGHRA and CDR2 YSYEKL. The length of the CDR3 is 15 residues. J gave up 5 bases and V 4 bases, and 6 bases lay outside the gene matches. CDR3 in amino acids: CASSLLAGDLDTQYF. CDR3 sequence (DNA): TGCGCCAGCAGCCTCCTAGCGGGGGATCTAGATACGCAGTATTTT.

The chain joins TRBV29-1 to TRBJ2-1, with D possibly TRBD2 on 6 matching bases. V lost 4 bases to trimming and J lost 6 bases, with 22 bases between them. The CDR3 runs 16 residues. Germline CDR1 SQVTM, CDR2 ANQGSEA. The CDR3 DNA sequence: TGCAGCGTTGGCCCCCAAGTGCCTAAGGGACTCAATGAGCAGTTCTTC. Protein: CSVGPQVPKGLNEQFF.

The rearrangement links TRBV16 to TRBJ1-5; TRBD1 aligns across 8 bases. The junction had 2 bases not matched to a gene; V was cut back by 4 bases and J by 6 bases. The length of the CDR3 is 13 residues. CDR1 and CDR2 (germline): KGHSY, FQNENV. CDR3 protein: CASSRTGTQPQHF. The CDR3, as DNA: TGTGCCAGCAGCCGGACAGGGACTCAGCCCCAGCATTTT.

This clone occurred once. CDR3 bases: TGTGCCAGCAGCTGGAACTACGGGGGGGAGACCCAGTACTTC. This encodes CASSWNYGGETQYF. The genes are TRBV7-2 and TRBJ2-5; 7 bases are shared with TRBD2. The junction had 7 bases not matched to a gene; V was cut back by 4 bases and J by 5 bases. The CDR3 is made up of 14 amino acids. The germline gives CDR1 SGHTA, CDR2 FQGNSA.

The rearrangement uses TRBV6-1 and TRBJ2-7; 8 nucleotides line up with TRBD2. The germline V gene encodes CDR1 MNHNS and CDR2 SASEGT. The CDR3 contains 14 residues. Trimming took 5 bases from V and 5 from J; bases not matched to a gene: 8. This CDR3 reads CASSPAGGGNEQYF. The CDR3 DNA is TGTGCCAGCAGTCCCGCCGGGGGGGGCAACGAGCAGTACTTC.

As regards this clone: Its ends do not fully match the called genes, so a read error is possible. The chain couples TRBV27 to TRBJ2-3; 9 bases align to TRBD1. The CDR3 is 16 amino acids. CDR1 MNHEY and CDR2 SMNVEV come from the germline V gene (reference sequence). The CDR3 region is CVSSSVGQGGTDTQYF. The CDR3, as DNA: TGTGTCAGCAGTTCCGTGGGACAGGGAGGGACAGATACGCAGTATTTT.

V gene TRBV5-1 combines with J gene TRBJ2-1, with D possibly being TRBD1 or TRBD2 (5 bases each). V was pared by 1 base and J by 6 bases, with 11 bases between. Per the germline V gene, CDR1 is SGHRS and CDR2 is YFSETQ. The CDR3 covers 14 residues. The CDR3 loop reads CASSLNGALNEQFF. CDR3 sequence (DNA): TGCGCCAGCAGCTTGAACGGGGCCCTCAATGAGCAGTTCTTC.

This chain connects TRBV20-1 to TRBJ2-1; D remains ambiguous. Germline V gene lookup returns CDR1 DFQATT and CDR2 SNEGSKA (reference sequence). The CDR3 spans 10 residues. The V end lost 3 bases, the J end lost 10 bases, and 7 bases lay between the germline ends. CDR3 region: CSASFGEQFF. In DNA, the CDR3 is TGCAGTGCTAGTTTCGGAGAGCAGTTCTTC.

The chain combines TRBV6-6 with TRBJ2-2, with TRBD1 matching over 9 bases. With 6 bases clipped from V and 7 bases from J, the junction kept 6 bases outside the gene matches. Looked up from germline, CDR1 is MNHNY and CDR2 is SVGAGI (reference sequence). This CDR3 is built from 14 residues. CDR3 loop: CASRGTGQGGELFF. CDR3 in DNA: TGTGCCAGCAGGGGGACAGGGCAGGGCGGGGAGCTGTTTTTT.

As concerns this clone: This sample also contains other DNA sequences that code for the same CDR3. The chain links TRBV19 to TRBJ2-7; 10 bases align to TRBD1. Per the germline V gene, CDR1 is LNHDA and CDR2 is SQIVND (reference sequence). Trimming took 1 base from V and 2 from J; bases not matched to a gene: 11. CDR3 length: 18 amino acids. In DNA form, the CDR3 reads TGTGCCAGTAGTATAGCGCACCCCTTTGGGACAGGGGCCTACGAGCAGTACTTC. Translated, it gives CASSIAHPFGTGAYEQYF.

The rearrangement uses TRBV21-1 and TRBJ2-7; the D call TRBD1 from the table was never checked on the DNA. TRBV21-1 is a recognized pseudogene. The CDR3 covers 16 residues. The CDR3: CASSAPGRTTPYEQYF. Written as DNA, the CDR3 is TGTGCCAGCAGCGCCCCGGGCAGGACAACCCCCTACGAGCAGTACTTC.

The chain has TRBV14 and TRBJ2-1, with a possible D match to TRBD2 (5 bases). CDR1 SGHDN and CDR2 FVKESK come from the germline V gene. The CDR3 spans 11 residues. Trimming took off 3 bases at V and 9 bases at J, with 6 bases between the two ends. The CDR3 bases are TGTGCCAGCAGCCATGCGGGTGAGCAGTTCTTC. Protein product: CASSHAGEQFF.

A single count supports this clone. This chain links TRBV4-2 with TRBJ2-7; 13 positions agree with TRBD2. CDR3 size: 18 residues. V lost 1 base to trimming and J lost 2 bases; unmatched junction nucleotides: 8. CDR1 and CDR2 from the germline V gene are LGHNA and YNFKEQ. The CDR3 nucleotides are TGTGCCAGCAGCCAAGTCGCGACTAGCGGGGGGTCCCCCTACGAGCAGTACTTC. Its translation is CASSQVATSGGSPYEQYF.

J is TRBJ1-3 and V is TRBV7-8; D is undetermined. CDR3 length: 16 residues. Trimming left V 1 base short and J 2 bases short, with 12 bases between. CDR1 is SGHVS, CDR2 FQNEAQ, per germline. CDR3 protein: CASSLVLQYTGNTIYF. CDR3 coding DNA: TGTGCCAGCAGCTTAGTGTTACAGTATACTGGAAACACCATATATTTT.

J is TRBJ2-2 and V is TRBV7-3; D gene unclear. CDR1 is SGHTA, CDR2 FQGTGA, per germline. This CDR3 spans 12 amino acids. V was clipped by 1 base and J by 7 bases, with 4 bases between them. As DNA, the CDR3 is TGTGCCAGCAGCTTAATCCTCGGGGAGCTGTTTTTT. This encodes CASSLILGELFF.

The chain employs TRBV2 and TRBJ2-1, with D tentatively TRBD2 (6 bases). Germline CDR1 and CDR2: SNHLY and FYNNEI. CDR3 length: 15 residues. The V end was cut by 2 bases, the J end by 6 bases, with 14 bases between. The CDR3 nucleotides read TGTGCCAGCAGTGAAAGGAGGGGTCCTCCCAATGAGCAGTTCTTC. This codes for CASSERRGPPNEQFF.

The chain links TRBV6-5 to TRBJ2-7; 7 positions agree with TRBD1. Germline CDR1 and CDR2: MNHEY and SVGAGI. This CDR3 is 14 amino acids long. Germline trimming cut 6 bases from V and 3 bases from J; bases unmatched to any gene: 8. This chain's CDR3 is CASRHRDSGYEQYF. In DNA form, the CDR3 reads TGTGCCAGCAGACACCGGGACAGTGGCTACGAGCAGTACTTC.

V usage is TRBV25-1 and J usage is TRBJ1-5, with D perhaps TRBD1 (5 bases). Trimming cost V 9 bases and J 3 bases, with 12 bases left between them. The CDR3 extends over 13 amino acids. CDR1 and CDR2 from the germline V gene are MGHDK and SYGVNS. CDR3 sequence (DNA): TGTGCCAGTAGCGGGACTGACAATCAGCCCCAGCATTTT. This sequence encodes CASSGTDNQPQHF. Full variable domain (outside the CDR3, taken from reference TRBV25-1 and TRBJ1-5): EADIYQTPRYLVIGTGKKITLECSQTMGHDKMYWYQQDPGMELHLIHYSYGVNSTEKGDLSSESTVSRIRTEHFPLTLESARPSHTSQYLCASSGTDNQPQHFGDGTRLSIL.

V gene TRBV9 combines with J gene TRBJ2-7; D gene uncertain. The germline CDR1 and CDR2 sequences are SGDLS and YYNGEE. The CDR3 covers 15 residues. V was clipped by 0 bases and J by 0 bases, with 10 bases between them. The CDR3 nucleotides read TGTGCCAGCAGCGTAGGTCAGGCTAGCTCCTACGAGCAGTACTTC. This encodes CASSVGQASSYEQYF. The full variable domain, rest sourced from reference TRBV9 and TRBJ2-7, is DSGVTQTPKHLITATGQRVTLRCSPRSGDLSVYWYQQSLDQGLQFLIQYYNGEERAKGNILERFSAQQFPDLHSELNLSSLELGDSALYFCASSVGQASSYEQYFGPGTRLTVT.

This chain joins TRBV6-5 and TRBJ1-2, with D unclear. CDR1 MNHEY and CDR2 SVGAGI come from the germline V gene. There are 14 residues in the CDR3. The germline V and J ends were trimmed by 6 bases and 4 bases, with 15 bases remaining between them. Here the CDR3 reads CASSPDVNLYGYTF. Written as DNA, the CDR3 is TGTGCCAGCAGCCCGGACGTAAATCTCTATGGCTACACCTTC.

The chain uses TRBV19 and TRBJ2-1, with D tentatively TRBD1 (6 bases). The V gene lost 6 bases and the J gene lost 9 bases, with 12 bases spanning the gap. CDR3 size: 12 residues. Germline V gene sequence: CDR1 LNHDA, CDR2 SQIVND (reference sequence). Written as DNA, the CDR3 is TGTGCCAGTAGCCTGGGGGCCGGTGAGCAGTTCTTC. Amino acids: CASSLGAGEQFF.